This T cell receptor beta chain was recovered during a study of cytomegalovirus exposure and HLA in healthy donors. Study results and caveats: Per a later analysis, 18,000 or so TCR beta sequences showed association with HLA alleles at 0.05 false discovery rate. Certain indistinguishable V segments, among them TRBV6-2 and TRBV6-3, were excluded.

The V gene's germline CDR1 is SQVTM and CDR2 ANQGSEA. The CDR3 covers 13 residues. Trimming removed 4 bases at V and 0 bases at J, with 10 bases between. The PCR contained 60 Vbeta and 13 Jbeta primers. Repertoires were generated with immunoSEQ multiplex PCR, while TCRdb's copy carries only in-frame clones and drops some. This sample carries 60,000 to 90,000 clones, roughly two thirds of them seen once, and the ten largest clones take less than 9%. Worth noting for this clone: Its antigen remains unidentified.

J is TRBJ2-7 and V is TRBV29-1; tentatively, D is TRBD2 (5 bases). Sequenced material: PBMCs. The TCR originated in a man aged 40-49 years in good health and CMV-seropositive. CDR3 in amino acids: CSVVSGISYEQYF. The CDR3 region has the DNA TGCAGCGTTGTCTCGGGAATCTCCTACGAGCAGTACTTC.